This T cell receptor beta chain was recovered during a study of T cells in Graves' hyperthyroidism and ophthalmopathy. The overall study: Before any treatment, at initial diagnosis, peripheral blood was collected. The study, taken as a whole, reports: Also found in blood were most expanded thyroid clonotypes above 0.001.

About this clonotype: The antigen is undetermined. A read error may produce the germline difference seen at one junction end.

This CDR3 comprises 13 residues. The hyperthyroidism patients had all been newly diagnosed, and their disease duration was under 2 months. Their ages ranged from 18 to 65 years. Diagnoses rested on clinical symptoms, serum thyroxine and TRAb, thyroid ultrasound and orbital computed tomography. RNA transcripts were the template for amplifying TCR beta CDR3 regions. When the TCR CDR3 underwent first-round RT-PCR, the HTBI primer set was used. Using its own MiXCR run on the multiplex PCR reads, TCRdb lists one record per CDR3 protein. The profile shows about 840,000 distinct CDR3 sequences, 35% to 45% of them singletons.

Sequences were obtained from blood. The receptor comes from a man between 18 and 35 years old with Graves' hyperthyroidism. V usage is TRBV12-3 or TRBV12-4 and J usage is TRBJ2-2; D not resolved. CDR3: CAGSYDPVGELFF. The CDR3 DNA follows: TGTGCCGGCAGCTACGACCCGGTTGGGGAGCTGTTTTTT.